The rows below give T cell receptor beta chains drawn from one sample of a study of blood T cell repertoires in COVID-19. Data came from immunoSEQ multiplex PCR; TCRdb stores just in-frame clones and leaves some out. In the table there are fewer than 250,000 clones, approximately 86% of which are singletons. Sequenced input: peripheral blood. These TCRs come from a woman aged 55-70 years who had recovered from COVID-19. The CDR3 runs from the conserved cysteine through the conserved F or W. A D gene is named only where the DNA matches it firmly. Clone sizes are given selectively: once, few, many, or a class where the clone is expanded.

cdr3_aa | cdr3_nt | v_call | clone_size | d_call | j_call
CSVDPFGTGNTGELFF | TGCAGCGTTGATCCCTTCGGGACAGGGAACACCGGGGAGCTGTTTTTT | TRBV29-1 | . | TRBD1 | TRBJ2-2
CAIAGRAPYEQYF | TGTGCCATCGCGGGAAGGGCGCCCTACGAGCAGTACTTC | TRBV10-3 | once | . | TRBJ2-7
CASRLNQETQYF | TGTGCCAGCAGACTGAATCAAGAGACCCAGTACTTC | TRBV12-3/TRBV12-4 | . | . | TRBJ2-5
CASTVGGLQETQYF | TGTGCCAGCACCGTCGGGGGACTACAAGAGACCCAGTACTTC | TRBV7-2 | . | TRBD2 | TRBJ2-5
CASSPPGLASNEQFF | TGTGCCAGCAGCCCACCGGGACTAGCGTCCAATGAGCAGTTCTTC | TRBV3-1/TRBV3-2 | . | TRBD2 | TRBJ2-1
CASSYLGRDYGYTF | TGTGCCAGCAGTTACCTAGGCAGGGATTATGGCTACACCTTC | TRBV6-6 | . | . | TRBJ1-2
CASMRNEKLFF | TGTGCCAGCATGAGAAATGAAAAACTGTTTTTT | TRBV6-6 | . | . | TRBJ1-4
CASSVAGGGMPDTQYF | TGTGCCAGCAGCGTAGCTGGCGGGGGGATGCCAGATACGCAGTATTTT | TRBV9 | . | TRBD2 | TRBJ2-3
CASSPTGGIGYNSPLHF | TGTGCCAGCAGCCCGACAGGGGGCATCGGATATAATTCACCCCTCCACTTT | TRBV7-3 | few | TRBD1 | TRBJ1-6
CASSLPLTGDSPLHF | TGTGCCAGCAGTCTTCCCCTAACAGGGGATTCACCCCTCCACTTT | TRBV28 | . | TRBD1 | TRBJ1-6
CASSLTPGGDTEAFF | TGTGCCAGCAGCTTAACCCCAGGGGGCGACACTGAAGCTTTCTTT | TRBV7-3 | . | TRBD1 | TRBJ1-1
CASSRAIANQPQHF | TGTGCCAGCAGTCGAGCTATAGCAAATCAGCCCCAGCATTTT | TRBV6-5 | . | . | TRBJ1-5
CASSLGPENTQYF | TGTGCCAGCAGCTTGGGGCCGGAAAATACGCAGTATTTT | TRBV7-2 | few | . | TRBJ2-3
CASTLSGTGGVGNTIYF | TGTGCCAGCACCCTCTCCGGGACAGGGGGCGTCGGAAACACCATATATTTT | TRBV28 | . | TRBD1 | TRBJ1-3
CASSQDSRENYGYTF | TGCGCCAGCAGCCAAGATTCTCGAGAAAACTATGGCTACACCTTC | TRBV4-1 | . | . | TRBJ1-2
CASSGGTGLLSNQPQHF | TGTGCCAGCAGTGGGGGGACAGGTCTTCTGAGCAATCAGCCCCAGCATTTT | TRBV6-1 | . | TRBD1 | TRBJ1-5
CASSIFSGVAETQYF | TGTGCCAGTAGTATCTTTTCAGGGGTTGCAGAGACCCAGTACTTC | TRBV19 | . | . | TRBJ2-5
CASISGSGNTIYF | TGTGCCAGCATCTCCGGGTCTGGAAACACCATATATTTT | TRBV5-6 | . | . | TRBJ1-3
CASSSPRVGKNIQYF | TGTGCCAGCAGTTCCCCCCGCGTCGGCAAAAACATTCAGTACTTC | TRBV6-5 | . | . | TRBJ2-4
CASSMGHSPLHF | TGTGCCAGCAGTATGGGCCATTCACCCCTCCACTTT | TRBV28 | . | . | TRBJ1-6
CASRTGGETQYF | TGTGCCAGCAGAACAGGGGGAGAGACCCAGTACTTC | TRBV2 | once | TRBD1 | TRBJ2-5
CAIGQQNSPLHF | TGTGCCATCGGACAGCAGAATTCACCCCTCCACTTT | TRBV5-4 | few | . | TRBJ1-6
CASSFNWGGDQPQHF | TGTGCCAGCAGCTTCAACTGGGGGGGGGATCAGCCCCAGCATTTT | TRBV7-2 | . | . | TRBJ1-5
CASSPGRGGGGSIQYF | TGTGCCAGCAGCCCCGGTCGCGGGGGGGGCGGGAGCATTCAGTACTTC | TRBV5-4 | . | TRBD2 | TRBJ2-4
CASSPGLGAGDTQYF | TGTGCCAGCAGCCCGGGACTTGGGGCTGGGGATACGCAGTATTTT | TRBV5-6 | . | . | TRBJ2-3
CASSLRGPLNTEAFF | TGTGCCAGCAGCCTCCGAGGGCCTCTGAACACTGAAGCTTTCTTT | TRBV3-1/TRBV3-2 | . | . | TRBJ1-1
CASSPPGVGYQPQHF | TGTGCCAGCAGCCCCCCGGGGGTGGGCTATCAGCCCCAGCATTTT | TRBV28 | . | . | TRBJ1-5
CASSYSRTYRTYEQYF | TGTGCCAGCAGTTACTCTCGAACGTATAGAACCTACGAGCAGTACTTC | TRBV6-6 | . | . | TRBJ2-7
CAISESEGGVYTF | TGTGCCATCAGTGAGTCTGAGGGCGGAGTCTACACCTTC | TRBV10-3 | . | . | TRBJ1-2
CASSVGGQGVGTGELFF | TGTGCCAGCAGCGTAGGGGGACAGGGCGTGGGCACCGGGGAGCTGTTTTTT | TRBV9 | . | TRBD1 | TRBJ2-2
CASSQALQGGYEQYF | TGTGCCAGCAGCCAAGCTCTACAGGGGGGCTACGAGCAGTACTTC | TRBV4-2 | . | TRBD1 | TRBJ2-7
CASSSPIGQNNSPLHF | TGTGCCAGCAGTTCCCCTATCGGACAGAATAATTCACCCCTCCACTTT | TRBV28 | . | . | TRBJ1-6
CASSLNRGQLEQYF | TGTGCCAGCAGTTTAAACAGGGGGCAGCTCGAGCAGTACTTC | TRBV27 | . | TRBD1 | TRBJ2-7
CASKGDRVNYGYTF | TGTGCCAGCAAGGGGGACAGGGTGAACTATGGCTACACCTTC | TRBV2 | once | TRBD1 | TRBJ1-2
CASSLREVYEQYF | TGTGCCAGCAGTTTACGGGAGGTCTACGAGCAGTACTTC | TRBV28 | . | TRBD2 | TRBJ2-7
CASSRDSYGYTF | TGTGCCAGCAGCAGGGACAGCTATGGCTACACCTTC | TRBV7-9 | . | TRBD1 | TRBJ1-2
CASSPTRGYGYTF | TGTGCCAGCTCACCAACTCGAGGCTATGGCTACACCTTC | TRBV18 | . | . | TRBJ1-2
CASSATPRGGQETQYF | TGTGCCAGCAGTGCGACGCCCCGGGGGGGCCAAGAGACCCAGTACTTC | TRBV9 | once | TRBD2 | TRBJ2-5
CARSANDRDSNQPQHF | TGTGCCAGAAGCGCAAATGACAGGGATAGCAATCAGCCCCAGCATTTT | TRBV7-5 | . | . | TRBJ1-5
CASSPGTGVEKLFF | TGTGCCAGCTCACCCGGGACAGGGGTTGAAAAACTGTTTTTT | TRBV18 | few | TRBD1 | TRBJ1-4
CATLSPLHF | TGTGCCACCCTTTCACCCCTCCACTTT | TRBV2 | . | . | TRBJ1-6
CASSTWTSGGADTQYF | TGTGCCAGCAGTACGTGGACTAGCGGGGGGGCAGATACGCAGTATTTT | TRBV6-6 | . | TRBD2 | TRBJ2-3